Below are 3 T cell receptor beta chains sequenced from a single sample in a study of T cell responses to AZD1222 COVID-19 vaccine. Here immunoSEQ multiplex PCR was the method, and the copy in TCRdb shows in-frame clones only, minus some. The sample records about 99,000 clones, about nine tenths being singletons. The source material was peripheral blood, sampled on day 0 of AZD1222 vaccination. These receptors all come from an adult in good health.

The V and J genes are TRBV5-3 and TRBJ1-3; D is perhaps TRBD1 (5 bases). TRBV5-3 is noted as an ORF with a role that remains uncertain. Between the trimmed V and J ends, which lost 0 bases and 2 bases, there was a span of 12 bases. The CDR3 contains 16 residues. CDR3 nucleotides: TGTGCCAGAAGCTTGGAGTGGGGCAGGACTGGAAACACCATATATTTT. Its protein product is CARSLEWGRTGNTIYF.

The gene calls are TRBV6-5 and TRBJ1-4; 9 bases are shared with TRBD1. CDR1 is MNHEY and CDR2 is SVGAGI in the germline V gene. The CDR3 is made up of 16 amino acids. V lost 1 base and J lost 6; bases outside the gene matches: 6. CDR3 residues: CASSYYKTGGDEKLFF. In DNA form, the CDR3 reads TGTGCCAGCAGTTACTATAAGACAGGGGGGGATGAAAAACTGTTTTTT.

The chain has TRBV12-5 and TRBJ2-1; perhaps TRBD1 as D (6 bases). Trimming pared 2 bases from V and 5 bases from J, leaving 19 bases between. The CDR3 runs 17 residues. The V gene's germline CDR1 is LGHNT and CDR2 FRNRAP. CDR3 protein: CASGLSIVGAPHNEQFF. The CDR3 DNA follows: TGTGCTAGTGGTTTGTCAATCGTGGGGGCTCCTCACAATGAGCAGTTCTTC.